This paragraph reports one T cell receptor beta chain. Its target is unknown. This sample was taken from a study of T cell repertoires in cytomegalovirus infection. Across the study: Matching HLA type and CMV infection were both indicated by public TCR beta signatures.

CDR1 and CDR2 (germline): SGHVS, FQNEAQ. V lost 7 bases and J lost 0, with 12 bases in between. There are 14 residues in the CDR3. From the reads, TCRdb called clonotypes with MiXCR, one entry per CDR3 protein. The sample has around 800,000 distinct CDR3 sequences, approximately 29% seen once. The TCR comes from a human donor in good health (CMV status not recorded). Some clones in this sample may be carry-over from other donors' samples. This chain uses TRBV7-8 with TRBJ1-1; D possibly corresponds to TRBD1 (6 bases). This specimen was cultured CD8+ T cells from PBMCs, taken from culture after CMV antigen stimulation. CDR3 region: CASIPRDMNTEAFF. CDR3 nucleotides: TGTGCCAGCATCCCTAGGGACATGAACACTGAAGCTTTCTTT.